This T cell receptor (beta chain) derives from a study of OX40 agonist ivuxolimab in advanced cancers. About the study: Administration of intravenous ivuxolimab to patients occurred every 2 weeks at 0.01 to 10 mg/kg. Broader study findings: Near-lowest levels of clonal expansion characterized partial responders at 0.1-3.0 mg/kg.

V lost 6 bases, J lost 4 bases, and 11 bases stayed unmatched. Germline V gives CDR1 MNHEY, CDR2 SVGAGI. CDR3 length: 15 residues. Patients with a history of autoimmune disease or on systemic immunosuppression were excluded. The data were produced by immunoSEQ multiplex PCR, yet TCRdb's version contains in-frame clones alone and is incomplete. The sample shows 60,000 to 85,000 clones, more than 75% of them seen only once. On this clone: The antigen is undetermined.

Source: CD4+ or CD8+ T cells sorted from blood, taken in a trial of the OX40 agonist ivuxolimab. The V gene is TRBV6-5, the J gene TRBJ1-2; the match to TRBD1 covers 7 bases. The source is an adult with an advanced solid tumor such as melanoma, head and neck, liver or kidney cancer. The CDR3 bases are TGTGCCAGCAGCCCCAGGGGGGTTCAACTCTATGGCTACACCTTC. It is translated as CASSPRGVQLYGYTF.